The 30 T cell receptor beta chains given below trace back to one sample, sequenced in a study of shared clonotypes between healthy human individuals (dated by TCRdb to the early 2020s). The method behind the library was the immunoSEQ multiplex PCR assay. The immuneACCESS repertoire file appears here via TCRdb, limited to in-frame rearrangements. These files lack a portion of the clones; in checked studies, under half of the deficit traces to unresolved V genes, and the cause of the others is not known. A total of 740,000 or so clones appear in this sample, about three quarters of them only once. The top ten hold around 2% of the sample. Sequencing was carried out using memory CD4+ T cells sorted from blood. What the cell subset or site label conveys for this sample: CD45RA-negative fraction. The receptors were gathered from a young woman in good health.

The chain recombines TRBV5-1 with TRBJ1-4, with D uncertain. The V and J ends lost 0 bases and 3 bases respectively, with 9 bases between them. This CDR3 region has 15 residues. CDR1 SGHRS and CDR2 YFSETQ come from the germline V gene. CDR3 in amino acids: CASSLAGNPNEKLFF. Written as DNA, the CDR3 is TGCGCCAGCAGCTTGGCTGGCAACCCTAATGAAAAACTGTTTTTT.

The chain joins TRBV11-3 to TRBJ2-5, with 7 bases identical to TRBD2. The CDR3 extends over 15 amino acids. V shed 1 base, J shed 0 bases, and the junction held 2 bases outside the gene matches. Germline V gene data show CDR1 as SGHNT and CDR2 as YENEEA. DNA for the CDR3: TGTGCCAGCAGCTTAGGGGGAGGGGACCAAGAGACCCAGTACTTC. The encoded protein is CASSLGGGDQETQYF.

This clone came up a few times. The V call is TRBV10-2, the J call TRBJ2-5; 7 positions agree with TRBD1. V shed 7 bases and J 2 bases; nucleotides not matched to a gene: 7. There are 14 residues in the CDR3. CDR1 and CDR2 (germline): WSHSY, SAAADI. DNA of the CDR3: TGCGCCAGCAACCGACAGGGACCACAAGAGACCCAGTACTTC. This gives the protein CASNRQGPQETQYF.

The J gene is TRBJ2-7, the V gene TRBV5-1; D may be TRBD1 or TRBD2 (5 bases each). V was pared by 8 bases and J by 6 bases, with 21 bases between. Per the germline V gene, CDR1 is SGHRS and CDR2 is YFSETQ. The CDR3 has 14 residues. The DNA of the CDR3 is TGCGCCAGTTACCCTCCGGGACGGCCCATCGAGCAGTACTTC. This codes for CASYPPGRPIEQYF.

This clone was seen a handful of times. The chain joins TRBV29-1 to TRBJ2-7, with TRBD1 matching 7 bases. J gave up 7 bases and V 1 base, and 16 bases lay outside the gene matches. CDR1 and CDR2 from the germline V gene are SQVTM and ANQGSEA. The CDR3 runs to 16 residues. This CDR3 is CSVEVQGQPLDREQYF. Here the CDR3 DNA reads TGCAGCGTTGAAGTCCAGGGACAGCCCCTAGATCGGGAGCAGTACTTC.

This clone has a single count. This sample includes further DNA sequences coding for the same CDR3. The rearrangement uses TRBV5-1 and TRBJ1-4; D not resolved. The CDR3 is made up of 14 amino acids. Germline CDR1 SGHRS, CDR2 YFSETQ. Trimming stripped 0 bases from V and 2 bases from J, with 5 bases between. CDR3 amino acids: CASSLDSTNEKLFF. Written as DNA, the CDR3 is TGCGCCAGCAGCTTGGACTCCACTAATGAAAAACTGTTTTTT.

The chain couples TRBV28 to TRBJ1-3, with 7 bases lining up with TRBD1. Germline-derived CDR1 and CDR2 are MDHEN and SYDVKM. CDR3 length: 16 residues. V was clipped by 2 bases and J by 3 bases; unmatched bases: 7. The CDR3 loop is CASSLLTGDGGNTIYF. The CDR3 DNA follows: TGTGCCAGCAGTTTACTTACAGGGGACGGTGGAAACACCATATATTTT.

The CDR3 DNA sequence: TGTGCCAGCTCCCTACAGGGATCTGTGGAGACCCAGTACTTC. This translates into CASSLQGSVETQYF. This chain joins TRBV18 and TRBJ2-5; a possible D gene is TRBD1 (6 bases). Looked up from germline, CDR1 is KGHSH and CDR2 is LQKENI. The CDR3 sequence is 14 residues long. The ends were cut back, 6 bases at V and 5 bases at J, with 16 bases in the middle.

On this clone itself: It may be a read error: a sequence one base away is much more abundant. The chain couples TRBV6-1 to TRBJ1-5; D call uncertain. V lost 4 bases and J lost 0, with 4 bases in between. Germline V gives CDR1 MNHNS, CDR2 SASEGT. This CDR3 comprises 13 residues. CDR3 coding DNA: TGTGCCAGCAGTGGAAATAGCAATCAGCCCCAGCATTTT. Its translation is CASSGNSNQPQHF.

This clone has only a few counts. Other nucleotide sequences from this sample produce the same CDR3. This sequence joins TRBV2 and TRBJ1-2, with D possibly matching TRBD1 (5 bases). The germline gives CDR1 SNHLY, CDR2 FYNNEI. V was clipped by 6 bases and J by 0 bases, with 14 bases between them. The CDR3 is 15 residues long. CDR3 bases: TGTGCCAGCAGGGGAAGGCAGACAGCTAACTATGGCTACACCTTC. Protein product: CASRGRQTANYGYTF. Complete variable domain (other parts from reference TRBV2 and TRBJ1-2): EPEVTQTPSHQVTQMGQEVILRCVPISNHLYFYWYRQILGQKVEFLVSFYNNEISEKSEIFDDQFSVERPDGSNFTLKIRSTKLEDSAMYFCASRGRQTANYGYTFGSGTRLTVV.

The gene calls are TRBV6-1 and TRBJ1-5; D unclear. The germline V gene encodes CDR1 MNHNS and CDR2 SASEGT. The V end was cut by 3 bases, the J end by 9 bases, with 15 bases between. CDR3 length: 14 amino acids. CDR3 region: CASSDWTTLRPQHF. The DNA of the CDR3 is TGTGCCAGCAGTGATTGGACGACTTTGCGGCCCCAGCATTTT.

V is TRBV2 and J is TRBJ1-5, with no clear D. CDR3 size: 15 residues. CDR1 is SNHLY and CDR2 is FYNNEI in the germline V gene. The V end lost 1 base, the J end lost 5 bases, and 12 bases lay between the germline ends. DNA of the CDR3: TGTGCCAGCAGTGAAGTGGAGCCCCTTTATCAGCCCCAGCATTTT. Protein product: CASSEVEPLYQPQHF. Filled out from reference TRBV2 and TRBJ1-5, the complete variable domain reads EPEVTQTPSHQVTQMGQEVILRCVPISNHLYFYWYRQILGQKVEFLVSFYNNEISEKSEIFDDQFSVERPDGSNFTLKIRSTKLEDSAMYFCASSEVEPLYQPQHFGDGTRLSIL.

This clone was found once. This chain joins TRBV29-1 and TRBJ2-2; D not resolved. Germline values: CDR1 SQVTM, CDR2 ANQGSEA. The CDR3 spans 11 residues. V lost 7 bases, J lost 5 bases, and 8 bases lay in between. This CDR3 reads CSARWTGELFF. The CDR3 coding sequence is TGCAGCGCCAGGTGGACCGGGGAGCTGTTTTTT.

CDR3 sequence: CASSLLGPNTEAFF. In DNA, the CDR3 is TGTGCCAGCAGTTTGTTGGGACCGAACACTGAAGCTTTCTTT. The genes are TRBV27 and TRBJ1-1; D is possibly TRBD1 (5 bases). This CDR3 spans 14 amino acids. The ends were cut back, 3 bases at V and 1 base at J, with 9 bases in the middle. Looked up from germline, CDR1 is MNHEY and CDR2 is SMNVEV (reference sequence).

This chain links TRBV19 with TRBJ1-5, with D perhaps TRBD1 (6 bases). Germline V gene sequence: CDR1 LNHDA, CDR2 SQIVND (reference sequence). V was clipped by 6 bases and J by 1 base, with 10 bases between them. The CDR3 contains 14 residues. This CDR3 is CASRGRGSNQPQHF. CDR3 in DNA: TGTGCCAGTAGGGGCAGGGGAAGCAATCAGCCCCAGCATTTT.

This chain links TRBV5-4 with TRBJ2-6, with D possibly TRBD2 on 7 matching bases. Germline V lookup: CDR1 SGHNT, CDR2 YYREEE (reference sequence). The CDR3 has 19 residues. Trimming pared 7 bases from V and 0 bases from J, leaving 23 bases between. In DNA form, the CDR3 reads TGTGCCAGCGGGGTCCTCATGTTGGCGGGGGCCTCTGGGGCCAACGTCCTGACTTTC. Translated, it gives CASGVLMLAGASGANVLTF.

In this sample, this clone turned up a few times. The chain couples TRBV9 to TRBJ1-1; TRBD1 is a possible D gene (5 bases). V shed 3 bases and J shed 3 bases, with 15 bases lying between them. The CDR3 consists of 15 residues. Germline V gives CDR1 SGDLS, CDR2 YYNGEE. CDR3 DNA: TGTGCCAGCAGCGCCTCGGGACGGGACTACACTGAAGCTTTCTTT. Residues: CASSASGRDYTEAFF.

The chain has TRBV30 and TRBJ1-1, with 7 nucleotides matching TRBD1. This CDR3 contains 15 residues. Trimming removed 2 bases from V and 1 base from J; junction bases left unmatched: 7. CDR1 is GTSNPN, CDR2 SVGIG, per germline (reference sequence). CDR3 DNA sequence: TGTGCCTGGAGTCCGACAGGGATGCGGAACACTGAAGCTTTCTTT. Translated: CAWSPTGMRNTEAFF.

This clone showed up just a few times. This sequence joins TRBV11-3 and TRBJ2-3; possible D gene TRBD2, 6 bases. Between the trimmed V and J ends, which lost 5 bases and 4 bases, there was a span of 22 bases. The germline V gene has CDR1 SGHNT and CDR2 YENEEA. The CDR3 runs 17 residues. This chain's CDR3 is CASSRGTVKVGADTQYF. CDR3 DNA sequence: TGTGCCAGCAGCCGGGGGACCGTCAAGGTTGGTGCAGATACGCAGTATTTT.

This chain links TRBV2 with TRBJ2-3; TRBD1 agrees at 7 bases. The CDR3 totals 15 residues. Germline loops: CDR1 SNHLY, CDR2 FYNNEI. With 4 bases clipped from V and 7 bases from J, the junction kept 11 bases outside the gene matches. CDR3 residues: CASSADRWGTNTQYF. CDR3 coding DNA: TGTGCCAGCAGTGCGGACAGGTGGGGCACGAATACGCAGTATTTT.

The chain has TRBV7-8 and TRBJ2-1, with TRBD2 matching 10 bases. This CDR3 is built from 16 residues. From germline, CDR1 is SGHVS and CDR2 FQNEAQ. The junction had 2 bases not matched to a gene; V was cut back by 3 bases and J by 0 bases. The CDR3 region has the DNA TGTGCCAGCAGCTTTATAGCGGGAGGCTCCTACAATGAGCAGTTCTTC. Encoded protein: CASSFIAGGSYNEQFF.

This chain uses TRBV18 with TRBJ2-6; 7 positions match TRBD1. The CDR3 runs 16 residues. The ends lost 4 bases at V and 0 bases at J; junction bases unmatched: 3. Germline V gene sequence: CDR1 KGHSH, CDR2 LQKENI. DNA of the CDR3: TGTGCCAGCTCACGACAGGGCCTCTCTGGGGCCAACGTCCTGACTTTC. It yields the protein CASSRQGLSGANVLTF. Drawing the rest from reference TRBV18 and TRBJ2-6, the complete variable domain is NAGVMQNPRHLVRRRGQEARLRCSPMKGHSHVYWYRQLPEEGLKFMVYLQKENIIDESGMPKERFSAEFPKEGPSILRIQQVVRGDSAAYFCASSRQGLSGANVLTFGAGSRLTVL.

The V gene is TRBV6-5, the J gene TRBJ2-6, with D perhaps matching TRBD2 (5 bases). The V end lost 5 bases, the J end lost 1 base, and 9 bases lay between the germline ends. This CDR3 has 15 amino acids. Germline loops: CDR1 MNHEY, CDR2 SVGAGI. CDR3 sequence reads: CASSQGGSGANVLTF. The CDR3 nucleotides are TGTGCCAGCAGTCAAGGCGGGTCTGGGGCCAACGTCCTGACTTTC.

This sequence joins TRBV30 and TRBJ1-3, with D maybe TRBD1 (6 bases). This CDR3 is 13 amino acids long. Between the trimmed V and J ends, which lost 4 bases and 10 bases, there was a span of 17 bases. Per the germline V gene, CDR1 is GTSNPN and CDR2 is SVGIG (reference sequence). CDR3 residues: CAWNDRLRGTIYF. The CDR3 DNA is TGTGCCTGGAATGACAGGCTGCGGGGGACCATATATTTT.

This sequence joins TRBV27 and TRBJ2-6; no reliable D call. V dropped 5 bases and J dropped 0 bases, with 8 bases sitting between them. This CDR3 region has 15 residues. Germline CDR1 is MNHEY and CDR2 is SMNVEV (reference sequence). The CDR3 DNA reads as TGTGCCAGCAGTAGGTTATACTCTGGGGCCAACGTCCTGACTTTC. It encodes CASSRLYSGANVLTF.

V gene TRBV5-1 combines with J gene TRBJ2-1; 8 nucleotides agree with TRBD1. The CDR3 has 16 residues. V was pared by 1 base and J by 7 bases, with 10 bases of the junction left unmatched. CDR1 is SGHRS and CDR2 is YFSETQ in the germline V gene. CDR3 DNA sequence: TGCGCCAGCAGCTTGATCCAGGGGGCGCGTCAAAATGAGCAGTTCTTC. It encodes CASSLIQGARQNEQFF.

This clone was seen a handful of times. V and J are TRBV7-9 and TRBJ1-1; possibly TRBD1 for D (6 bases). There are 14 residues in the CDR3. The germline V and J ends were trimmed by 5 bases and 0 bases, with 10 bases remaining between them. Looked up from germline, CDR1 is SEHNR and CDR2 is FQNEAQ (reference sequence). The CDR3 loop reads CASSRGALNTEAFF. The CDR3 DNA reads TGTGCCAGCAGCAGGGGGGCATTGAACACTGAAGCTTTCTTT.

The CDR3: CASSPRGQMNTEAFF. CDR3 nucleotide sequence: TGTGCCAGCAGCCCTAGGGGACAGATGAACACTGAAGCTTTCTTT. J is TRBJ1-1 and V is TRBV7-9; 7 nucleotides agree with TRBD1. V trimming: 5 bases; J trimming: 0 bases; junction bases outside the gene matches: 6. Germline-derived CDR1 and CDR2 are SEHNR and FQNEAQ (reference sequence). This CDR3 has 15 residues. The full variable domain, rest sourced from reference TRBV7-9 and TRBJ1-1, is DTGVSQNPRHKITKRGQNVTFRCDPISEHNRLYWYRQTLGQGPEFLTYFQNEAQLEKSRLLSDRFSAERPKGSFSTLEIQRTEQGDSAMYLCASSPRGQMNTEAFFGQGTRLTVV.

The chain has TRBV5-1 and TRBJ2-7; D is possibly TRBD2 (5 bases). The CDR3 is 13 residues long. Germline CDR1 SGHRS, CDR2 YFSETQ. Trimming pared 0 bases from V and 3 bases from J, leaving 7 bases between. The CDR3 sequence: CASSLERGYEQYF. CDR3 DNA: TGCGCCAGCAGCTTGGAACGGGGCTACGAGCAGTACTTC.

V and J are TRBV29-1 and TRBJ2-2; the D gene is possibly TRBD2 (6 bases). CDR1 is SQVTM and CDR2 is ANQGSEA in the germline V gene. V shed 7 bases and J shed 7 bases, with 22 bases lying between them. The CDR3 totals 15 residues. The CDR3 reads CSARVGGQSVGELFF. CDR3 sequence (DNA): TGCAGCGCCAGGGTTGGAGGGCAAAGTGTCGGGGAGCTGTTTTTT.